The next 4 T cell receptor beta chains were all read from a single sample in a study of T cell changes during pregnancy in multiple sclerosis. TCRdb's table, derived via immunoSEQ multiplex PCR, lists solely in-frame clones and lacks some. The table shows around 71,000 clones, with roughly nine tenths occurring only once. Sequences were derived from peripheral blood, sampled after pregnancy. These receptor sequences come from a female donor with multiple sclerosis, enrolled in a pregnancy study.

This clone was seen just once. V is TRBV7-2 and J is TRBJ2-7, with 11 bases identical to TRBD2. The ends lost 5 bases at V and 4 bases at J; junction bases unmatched: 7. Per the germline V gene, CDR1 is SGHTA and CDR2 is FQGNSA. The CDR3 consists of 15 residues. This CDR3 is CASSMLAGGTYEQYF. DNA for the CDR3: TGTGCCAGCAGCATGCTAGCGGGAGGCACGTACGAGCAGTACTTC.

In its sample, this clone was seen once. The gene calls are TRBV18 and TRBJ2-5; 11 positions agree with TRBD1. J gave up 3 bases and V 3 bases, and 3 bases lay outside the gene matches. Germline CDR1 KGHSH, CDR2 LQKENI. The CDR3 sequence is 15 residues long. CDR3 coding DNA: TGTGCCAGCTCACCCCGGACAGGGGGCAAAGAGACCCAGTACTTC. Protein product: CASSPRTGGKETQYF. The full variable domain, its missing parts supplied by reference TRBV18 and TRBJ2-5, is NAGVMQNPRHLVRRRGQEARLRCSPMKGHSHVYWYRQLPEEGLKFMVYLQKENIIDESGMPKERFSAEFPKEGPSILRIQQVVRGDSAAYFCASSPRTGGKETQYFGPGTRLLVL.

This chain uses TRBV13 with TRBJ2-7; TRBD1 matches 8 bases. The V and J ends lost 5 bases and 1 base, in that order; junction bases with no gene match: 7. The CDR3 totals 15 residues. Germline V CDR1 and CDR2: PRHDT, FYEKMQ (reference sequence). The CDR3 DNA is TGTGCCAGCAGCCCAGGACAGGGCGAATCCTACGAGCAGTACTTC. Protein: CASSPGQGESYEQYF. The whole variable domain, remainder taken from reference TRBV13 and TRBJ2-7, is AAGVIQSPRHLIKEKRETATLKCYPIPRHDTVYWYQQGPGQDPQFLISFYEKMQSDKGSIPDRFSAQQFSDYHSELNMSSLELGDSALYFCASSPGQGESYEQYFGPGTRLTVT.

This clone was detected only a few times. This sequence joins TRBV30 and TRBJ1-3; D remains unclear. This CDR3 contains 13 residues. The germline V gene encodes CDR1 GTSNPN and CDR2 SVGIG (reference sequence). V was clipped by 0 bases and J by 0 bases, with 3 bases between them. CDR3 residues: CAWSVLSGNTIYF. CDR3 nucleotides: TGTGCCTGGAGTGTACTCTCTGGAAACACCATATATTTT.